This T cell receptor beta chain was recorded in a study of identical twins. This clonotype showed up many times. Its specificity is not known. General study findings and limits: Beta out-of-frame sequences showed weaker excess sharing between twins. Insertions were fewer in abundant cord blood beta clonotypes, whereas memory repertoires showed none of this pattern. Shared out-of-frame alpha sequences (those common to twins) showed excess low generation probability.

No donor was unhealthy or non-Caucasian. TCRdb recomputed calls from the 5' RACE reads with MiXCR, one row per CDR3 protein. In the table there are 150,000 or so distinct CDR3 sequences, 3% to 4.5% of which are singletons. The ends lost 6 bases at V and 5 bases at J; junction bases unmatched: 10. The CDR3 totals 15 residues. CDR1 MNHEY and CDR2 SVGEGT come from the germline V gene. The clonotype comes from a man younger than 30 in good health. The chain links TRBV6-2 or TRBV6-3 to TRBJ2-5; 9 bases are shared with TRBD1. The source material was memory T cells sorted from blood. The CDR3 reads CASRNPYRGRETQYF. CDR3 DNA sequence: TGTGCCAGCAGAAACCCATACAGGGGGCGTGAGACCCAGTACTTC.